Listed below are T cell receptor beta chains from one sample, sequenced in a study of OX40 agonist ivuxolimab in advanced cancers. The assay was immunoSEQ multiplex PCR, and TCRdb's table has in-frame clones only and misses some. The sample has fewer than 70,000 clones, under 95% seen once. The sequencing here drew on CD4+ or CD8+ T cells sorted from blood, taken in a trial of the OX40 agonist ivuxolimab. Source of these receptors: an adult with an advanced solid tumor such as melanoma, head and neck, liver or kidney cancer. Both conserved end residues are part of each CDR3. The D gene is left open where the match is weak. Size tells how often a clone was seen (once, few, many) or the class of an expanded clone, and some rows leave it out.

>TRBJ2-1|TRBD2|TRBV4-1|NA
CASSQVGRERYNEQFF
TGCGCCAGCAGCCAAGTAGGGCGGGAGCGCTACAATGAGCAGTTCTTC
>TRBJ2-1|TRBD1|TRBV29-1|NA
CSGWARGSGEQFF
TGCAGCGGCTGGGCCAGGGGGTCCGGTGAGCAGTTCTTC
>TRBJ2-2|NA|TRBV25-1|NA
CASSDFLGPGELFF
TGTGCCAGCAGTGATTTCCTGGGACCCGGGGAGCTGTTTTTT
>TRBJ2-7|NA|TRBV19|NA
CATQQGAREQYF
TGTGCCACTCAACAGGGCGCAAGAGAGCAGTACTTC
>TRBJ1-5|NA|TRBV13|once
CASSTRTEHNQPQHF
TGTGCCAGCAGCACCCGGACAGAACACAATCAGCCCCAGCATTTT
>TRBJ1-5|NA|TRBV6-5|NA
CASSPSGSQPQHF
TGTGCCAGCAGTCCCTCAGGGTCCCAGCCCCAGCATTTT
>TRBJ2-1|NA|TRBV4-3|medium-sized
CASSSQRVAYNEQFF
TGCGCCAGCAGCTCTCAGCGGGTAGCCTACAATGAGCAGTTCTTC
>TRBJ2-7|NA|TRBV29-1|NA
CSVEGVAPYEQYF
TGCAGCGTTGAGGGGGTCGCGCCCTACGAGCAGTACTTC
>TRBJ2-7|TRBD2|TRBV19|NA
CASSLGLAGGLYEQYF
TGTGCCAGTAGTTTGGGACTAGCGGGAGGCCTCTACGAGCAGTACTTC
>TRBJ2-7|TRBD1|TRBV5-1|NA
CASSLAWDRTYEQYF
TGCGCCAGCAGCTTGGCCTGGGACAGGACCTACGAGCAGTACTTC
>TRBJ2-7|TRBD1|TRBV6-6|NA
CASSPGTAYEQYF
TGTGCCAGCAGTCCCGGGACAGCCTACGAGCAGTACTTC
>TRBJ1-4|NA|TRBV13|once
CASSLGRATNEKLFF
TGTGCCAGCAGCCTCGGGCGGGCAACTAATGAAAAACTGTTTTTT
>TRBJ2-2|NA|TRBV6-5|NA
CASSLTQEGGTGELFF
TGTGCCAGCAGTTTAACCCAGGAGGGGGGCACCGGGGAGCTGTTTTTT
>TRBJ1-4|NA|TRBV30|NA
CAWTTHLPQGFATNEKLFF
TGTGCCTGGACCACCCACCTACCTCAGGGTTTTGCAACTAATGAAAAACTGTTTTTT
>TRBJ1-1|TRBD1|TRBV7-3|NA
CASSLLTGGWTEAFF
TGTGCCAGCAGCTTACTGACAGGGGGATGGACTGAAGCTTTCTTT
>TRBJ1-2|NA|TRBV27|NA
CASSFGAGDYTF
TGTGCCAGCAGTTTCGGGGCAGGGGACTACACCTTC
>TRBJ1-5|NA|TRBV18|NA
CASSPVDRASNQPQHF
TGTGCCAGCTCACCAGTGGACAGAGCTAGCAATCAGCCCCAGCATTTT
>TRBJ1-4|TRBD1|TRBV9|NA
CASSVVLRTGYPLF
TGTGCCAGCAGCGTTGTTCTGAGGACAGGCTATCCTCTTTTT
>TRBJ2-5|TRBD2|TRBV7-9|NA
CASSLVGGRAETQYF
TGTGCCAGCAGCTTAGTTGGCGGGAGGGCAGAGACCCAGTACTTC
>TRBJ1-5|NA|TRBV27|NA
CASSLRASNQPQHF
TGTGCCAGCAGTTTACGCGCCAGCAATCAGCCCCAGCATTTT
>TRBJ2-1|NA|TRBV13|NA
CASSRPLESYNEQFF
TGTGCCAGCAGCCGCCCCCTGGAATCCTACAATGAGCAGTTCTTC
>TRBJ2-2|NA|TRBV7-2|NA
CASSLGSGAWELFF
TGTGCCAGCAGCTTAGGATCAGGGGCGTGGGAGCTGTTTTTT
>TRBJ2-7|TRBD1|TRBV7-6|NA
CASSLGTGAYEQYF
TGTGCCAGCAGCTTGGGGACAGGGGCATACGAGCAGTACTTC
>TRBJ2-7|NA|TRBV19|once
CASRDTGLSYEQYF
TGTGCCAGTAGGGACACAGGTCTCTCCTACGAGCAGTACTTC
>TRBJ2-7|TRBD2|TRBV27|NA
CASSSPSGRADYEQYF
TGTGCCAGCAGTTCCCCGAGCGGGAGGGCCGACTACGAGCAGTACTTC
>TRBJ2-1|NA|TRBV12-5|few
CASGPRSYGYNEQFF
TGTGCTAGTGGTCCCCGGTCTTACGGTTACAATGAGCAGTTCTTC
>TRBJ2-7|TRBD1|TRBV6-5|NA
CASSYSLRQGVYEQYF
TGTGCCAGCAGTTACTCTCTGAGACAGGGAGTCTACGAGCAGTACTTC
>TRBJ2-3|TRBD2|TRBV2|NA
CASRPGLADTDTQYF
TGTGCCAGCAGACCGGGACTAGCGGACACAGATACGCAGTATTTT
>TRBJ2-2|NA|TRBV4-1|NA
CASSQINIQGGTGELFF
TGCGCCAGCAGCCAGATCAATATACAGGGCGGGACCGGGGAGCTGTTTTTT
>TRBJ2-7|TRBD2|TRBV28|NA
CASRFRGRGTSGIHEQYF
TGTGCCAGCAGGTTCAGGGGGCGCGGGACTAGCGGAATCCACGAGCAGTACTTC
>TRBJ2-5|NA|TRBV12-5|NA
CASGPPTEETQYF
TGTGCTAGTGGCCCCCCCACCGAGGAGACCCAGTACTTC
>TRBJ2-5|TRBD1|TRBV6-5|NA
CASSRYRGLQETQYF
TGTGCCAGCAGTCGTTACAGGGGCCTGCAAGAGACCCAGTACTTC
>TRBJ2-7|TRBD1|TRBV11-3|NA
CASSFGTGGSYEQYF
TGTGCCAGCAGCTTCGGGACAGGGGGCTCCTACGAGCAGTACTTC
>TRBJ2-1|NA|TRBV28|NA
CASTTDRTYNEQFF
TGTGCCAGCACCACGGACAGAACCTACAATGAGCAGTTCTTC
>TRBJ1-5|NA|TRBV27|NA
CASSLGGPGGQPQHF
TGTGCCAGCAGTTTAGGAGGTCCCGGGGGTCAGCCCCAGCATTTT
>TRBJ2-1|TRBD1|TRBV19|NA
CASSIGVYDRVINEQFF
TGTGCCAGTAGTATAGGTGTTTACGACAGGGTTATAAATGAGCAGTTCTTC
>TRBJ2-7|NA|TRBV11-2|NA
CASSLGDEQYF
TGTGCCAGCAGCTTAGGGGACGAGCAGTACTTC
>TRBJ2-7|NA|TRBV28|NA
CASRRIAEQYF
TGTGCCAGCAGAAGAATCGCAGAGCAGTACTTC
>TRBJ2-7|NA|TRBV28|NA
CASTQDLSTYEQYF
TGTGCCAGCACCCAGGACCTCTCCACCTACGAGCAGTACTTC
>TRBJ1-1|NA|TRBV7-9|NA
CASTLTTWGDTEAFF
TGTGCCAGCACCCTCACGACGTGGGGTGACACTGAAGCTTTCTTT
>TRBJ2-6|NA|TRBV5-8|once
CASSVTGAGNANVLTF
TGTGCCAGCAGCGTCACGGGGGCAGGGAACGCCAACGTCCTGACTTTC
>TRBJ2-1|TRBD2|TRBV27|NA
CASSLYQSGRVENEQFF
TGTGCCAGCAGTTTATATCAGAGCGGGAGGGTAGAGAATGAGCAGTTCTTC
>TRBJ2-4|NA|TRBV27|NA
CASSLRSGVSDIQYF
TGTGCCAGCAGTTTAAGATCGGGCGTGAGTGACATTCAGTACTTC
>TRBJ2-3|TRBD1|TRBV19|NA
CASTDTGGGNTQYF
TGTGCCAGTACCGACACAGGGGGAGGAAATACGCAGTATTTT
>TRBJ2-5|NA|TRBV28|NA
CASSSPPGRQETQYF
TGTGCTAGCAGTTCCCCCCCCGGCAGACAAGAGACCCAGTACTTC
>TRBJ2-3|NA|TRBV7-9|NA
CASSFPSPRLITDTQYF
TGTGCCAGCAGCTTTCCTTCGCCCCGGCTTATCACAGATACGCAGTATTTT
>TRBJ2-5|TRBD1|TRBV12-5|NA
CASGGQGAETQYF
TGTGCTAGTGGGGGACAGGGGGCCGAGACCCAGTACTTC
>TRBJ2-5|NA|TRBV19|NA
CASSMGRGIPETQYF
TGTGCCAGTAGTATGGGCAGGGGAATTCCAGAGACCCAGTACTTC
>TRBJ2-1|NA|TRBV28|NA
CASSFTAARIPYNEQFF
TGTGCCAGCAGTTTTACCGCGGCCCGTATCCCTTACAATGAGCAGTTCTTC
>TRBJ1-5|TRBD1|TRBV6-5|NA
CASSPGQGARQPQHF
TGTGCCAGCAGCCCGGGACAGGGGGCGAGGCAGCCCCAGCATTTT
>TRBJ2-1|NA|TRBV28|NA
CASRMGEYNEQFF
TGTGCCAGCAGGATGGGAGAATACAATGAGCAGTTCTTC
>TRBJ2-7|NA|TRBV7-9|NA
CASSPTIYEQYF
TGTGCCAGCAGCCCAACGATCTACGAGCAGTACTTC
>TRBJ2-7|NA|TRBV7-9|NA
CASSLATREQYF
TGTGCCAGCAGCTTAGCGACCAGGGAGCAGTACTTC
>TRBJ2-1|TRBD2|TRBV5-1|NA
CASSLGLAGVYEQFF
TGCGCCAGCAGCTTGGGACTAGCGGGAGTTTATGAGCAGTTCTTC
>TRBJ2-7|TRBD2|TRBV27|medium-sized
CASSGLAGEAYEQYF
TGTGCCAGCAGTGGACTAGCGGGAGAGGCCTACGAGCAGTACTTC
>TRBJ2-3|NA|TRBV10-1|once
CASSERVLPTDTQYF
TGCGCCAGCAGTGAGAGGGTTCTCCCGACAGATACGCAGTATTTT
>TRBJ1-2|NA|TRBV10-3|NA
CAIRDAQGVEGYTF
TGTGCCATCAGGGACGCACAGGGCGTAGAGGGCTACACCTTC
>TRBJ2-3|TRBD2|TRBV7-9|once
CASSERTSGNHTQYF
TGTGCCAGCAGCGAGCGGACTAGCGGGAACCATACGCAGTATTTT
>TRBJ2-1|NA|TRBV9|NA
CASSVVPIGYEQFF
TGTGCCAGCAGCGTAGTCCCTATTGGATATGAGCAGTTCTTC
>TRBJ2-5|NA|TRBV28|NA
CASSLMMVGSFGETQYF
TGTGCCAGCAGTTTAATGATGGTGGGGTCGTTCGGAGAGACCCAGTACTTC